This TCR beta chain is from a study of CD8 T cells in Susac syndrome (dated by TCRdb to the late 2010s). A note on the overall study: The study used repertoire sequencing to test whether antigen drove CD8+ T cell activation and differentiation in Susac syndrome. The clonality of the CD8+ T cell repertoire was compared across around twelve healthy donors, some 14 Susac syndrome patients and under 18 multiple sclerosis patients. Beyond this particular receptor, the publication reports: The study acknowledged that relatively few individuals were included in the TCR sequencing and HLA analysis.

RNA was extracted using the RNeasy kit, and roughly 0.5 to 1 microgram was reverse transcribed with random hexamers. TCR beta CDR3 regions were amplified with the immunoSEQ multiplex PCR assay covering 54 Vbeta and 13 Jbeta segments. To correct PCR amplification bias, a synthetic template baseline was used for both primer optimization and computational correction. Per the source publication's procedure: Reads were assigned to V, D and J genes according to IMGT and analyzed in immunoSEQ Analyzer, with only productive sequences retained. To calculate clonality, Shannon entropy was normalized by log2 of the number of productive unique sequences and then subtracted from one. For each patient and control, public and private clones were evaluated among the 100 most prevalent clones. Clones were defined as Susac-specific if absent from the healthy and MS cohorts, from 900 to 1,300 published viral clones and from other ImmuneACCESS disease sequences. Using fastp trimming at Q25 and MiXCR clonotype assembly, TCRdb reanalyzed the public sequencing data and kept in-frame beta chains. Rows matching on CDR3 protein sequence are summarized as one entry with the most common DNA and genes. TCRdb's processing, not the authors', yielded these V and J calls. This sample lists roughly 80,000 distinct CDR3 sequences; 90% to 95% were detected once. The ten largest make up 0.5% to 0.65% of the sample.

Inclusive of the bounding cysteine and phenylalanine, the CDR3 is 16 residues long. Only the CDR3 DNA stays, 48 bases, in frame from base 1. Taken from the germline V gene (reference sequence), the CDR1 and CDR2 loops are LNHNV and YYDKDF. At the junction V is shortened by 0 bases and J by 5 bases; bases outside the gene matches: 7. Remarks on this clonotype: No antigen is known for it. Qualities for individual bases were not recorded, and no much larger clone is one base off.

Peripheral blood CD8+ and CD4+ T cells from healthy donors, Susac syndrome patients and multiple sclerosis patients were profiled by high-throughput TCR beta sequencing. Multiple sclerosis controls were treatment-naive patients with stable or active relapsing-remitting disease fulfilling revised McDonald criteria. Bulk CD8+ and CD4+ T cells were purified by magnetic negative isolation, whereas CD8+ TEMRA cells were enriched by FACS. Blood was drawn into EDTA tubes, processed within 24 hours, and PBMCs were isolated by density gradient centrifugation. PBMCs intended for TCR sequencing were frozen in liquid nitrogen and were later thawed in a 37 degrees C water bath. The sorted or isolated CD4+, CD8+ and CD8+ TEMRA cells reached a purity of at least 90%.

Here the chain combines TRBV15 and TRBJ2-7; TRBD2 agrees with 10 junctional bases. The sequenced sample was CD8+ T cells from PBMCs. This clonotype was sampled from a human donor with multiple sclerosis. This receptor has the CDR3 CATSRDLASGSHEQYF. The sequenced DNA is TGTGCCACCAGCAGAGATCTGGCTAGCGGGAGCCACGAGCAGTACTTC.